This is a list of T cell receptor beta chains from one sample in a study of persistence of HIV-infected CD4 T cells. The method was immunoSEQ multiplex PCR; TCRdb's version includes in-frame clones alone and lacks a portion of them. The data show about 33,000 clones, roughly 80% seen once. No antigen has been identified for these receptors. The starting material was cultured CD4+ T cells from PBMCs, obtained from a patient who received antiretroviral therapy. The receptors here all came from an adult with HIV. The donor label of this sample is uncertain. Both conserved end residues are part of each CDR3. Fields, in order: V gene, clone size, D gene, J gene, CDR3 DNA, CDR3 protein. The D gene is left open where the match is weak. The listing skips clone size in some rows; elsewhere it reads once, few, many or a size class.

V: TRBV5-1
size: NA
D: NA
J: TRBJ1-2
DNA: TGCGCCAGCAGCTTGGATGGCTATGGCTACACCTTC
CDR3: CASSLDGYGYTF

V: TRBV30
size: few
D: NA
J: TRBJ1-2
DNA: TGTGCCTGGAGTGGCCAAACGAGGGATGGCTACACCTTC
CDR3: CAWSGQTRDGYTF

V: TRBV9
size: NA
D: NA
J: TRBJ1-2
DNA: TGTGCCAGCAGCCCGATGCTAGTGGGGTATGGGGGCTACACCTTC
CDR3: CASSPMLVGYGGYTF

V: TRBV30
size: NA
D: NA
J: TRBJ2-3
DNA: TGTGCCTGGGGACGTTCAGATACGCAGTATTTT
CDR3: CAWGRSDTQYF

V: TRBV5-1
size: NA
D: NA
J: TRBJ2-5
DNA: TGCGCCAGCAGCGGGACAAGCGGGGCGACAGAGACCCAGTACTTC
CDR3: CASSGTSGATETQYF

V: TRBV2
size: NA
D: TRBD1
J: TRBJ1-3
DNA: TGTGCCAGCAGTGCGGTGGGACAGGCTTCTGGAAACACCATATATTTT
CDR3: CASSAVGQASGNTIYF

V: TRBV19
size: NA
D: NA
J: TRBJ1-5
DNA: TGTGCCAGTAGTCCTAGCGGGGACCCCGGACAGCCCCAGCATTTT
CDR3: CASSPSGDPGQPQHF

V: TRBV13
size: NA
D: TRBD2
J: TRBJ2-1
DNA: TGTGCCAGCAGTCCCGGGACTAGCGGTGCCAATGAGCAGTTCTTC
CDR3: CASSPGTSGANEQFF

V: TRBV19
size: once
D: NA
J: TRBJ1-2
DNA: TGTGCCAGCCTCCCTCGTCGACGGGGTCTCCGGGAGCCCTTGACCTATGGCTACACCTTC
CDR3: CASLPRRRGLREPLTYGYTF

V: TRBV24-1
size: NA
D: NA
J: TRBJ1-5
DNA: TGTGCCACCAGTCCGAGTGGCTGGGTCGGCCAGCCCCAGCATTTT
CDR3: CATSPSGWVGQPQHF

V: TRBV5-1
size: once
D: TRBD1
J: TRBJ2-5
DNA: TGCGCCAGCAGCTCGACAGGGAATCCTCAAGAGACCCAGTACTTC
CDR3: CASSSTGNPQETQYF

V: TRBV9
size: NA
D: TRBD1
J: TRBJ1-2
DNA: TGTGCCAGCAGTGAACCCCTCCACAGGGGGCAGAATGGCTACACCTTC
CDR3: CASSEPLHRGQNGYTF

V: TRBV5-1
size: NA
D: TRBD2
J: TRBJ2-2
DNA: TGCGCCAGCTGTAGGGGACTAGCGGAGAACACCGGGGAGCTGTTTTTT
CDR3: CASCRGLAENTGELFF

V: TRBV19
size: NA
D: NA
J: TRBJ1-5
DNA: TGTGCCAGTAATACGGGAGAAGGTCAGCCCCAGCATTTT
CDR3: CASNTGEGQPQHF

V: TRBV5-6
size: NA
D: NA
J: TRBJ2-7
DNA: TGTGCCAGCAGCTTGGGACCCGGCTACGAGCAGTACTTC
CDR3: CASSLGPGYEQYF

V: TRBV30
size: NA
D: NA
J: TRBJ1-5
DNA: TGTGCCTGGAGTGGACAGGCCAATCAGCCCCAGCATTTT
CDR3: CAWSGQANQPQHF

V: TRBV4-1
size: once
D: NA
J: TRBJ2-1
DNA: TGCGCCAGCAGCCAAGGGTGGGGGGCGACCTACAATGAGCAGTTCTTC
CDR3: CASSQGWGATYNEQFF

V: TRBV6-5
size: few
D: NA
J: TRBJ1-6
DNA: TGTGCCAGCAGTTACAGGCCCAATAATTCACCCCTCCACTTT
CDR3: CASSYRPNNSPLHF

V: TRBV29-1
size: NA
D: TRBD2
J: TRBJ2-3
DNA: TGCAGCGTTGAGAGGGGAGCGGGGGCCTTAGATACGCAGTATTTT
CDR3: CSVERGAGALDTQYF

V: TRBV4-1
size: once
D: TRBD1
J: TRBJ1-2
DNA: TGCGCCAGCAGGTCGACAGGGGACTATGGCTACACCTTC
CDR3: CASRSTGDYGYTF

V: TRBV6-5
size: few
D: NA
J: TRBJ1-3
DNA: TGTGCCAGCAAACCGGGAGCTGGAAACACCATATATTTT
CDR3: CASKPGAGNTIYF

V: TRBV25-1
size: NA
D: TRBD1
J: TRBJ1-2
DNA: TGTGCCAGCGGGGACAGCTACTATGGCTACACCTTC
CDR3: CASGDSYYGYTF

V: TRBV14
size: NA
D: NA
J: TRBJ1-1
DNA: TGTGCCAGCAGCCAAGTAGCCCGGAGGGGGGGCGAGGCTTTCTTT
CDR3: CASSQVARRGGEAFF

V: TRBV19
size: NA
D: NA
J: TRBJ2-6
DNA: TGTGCCAGTAGTATCAGGGTTGGGGGGGCCAACGTCCTGACTTTC
CDR3: CASSIRVGGANVLTF

V: TRBV30
size: once
D: TRBD2
J: TRBJ2-1
DNA: TGTGCCTGGAGACGAGGTAGCGGGGGGCACGATGAGCAGTTCTTC
CDR3: CAWRRGSGGHDEQFF

V: TRBV11-3
size: once
D: NA
J: TRBJ2-3
DNA: TGTGCCAGCAGCTTAGGGCAGGGTTCGCGCACAGATACGCAGTATTTT
CDR3: CASSLGQGSRTDTQYF

V: TRBV29-1
size: NA
D: TRBD1
J: TRBJ2-2
DNA: TGCAGCGGGAGGACAGGGAACACCGGGGAGCTGTTTTTT
CDR3: CSGRTGNTGELFF

V: TRBV6-5
size: once
D: TRBD1
J: TRBJ1-5
DNA: TGTGCCAGCAGTTACTCCGGGACAGGGGGACATCAGCCCCAGCATTTT
CDR3: CASSYSGTGGHQPQHF

V: TRBV3-1/TRBV3-2
size: NA
D: NA
J: TRBJ1-1
DNA: TGTGCCAGCAGCCAGCACAGTTCCACTGAAGCTTTCTTT
CDR3: CASSQHSSTEAFF

V: TRBV19
size: NA
D: NA
J: TRBJ2-3
DNA: TGTGCCAGTAGTATAGCAGGGTTAGAGTCTACGCAGTATTTT
CDR3: CASSIAGLESTQYF

V: TRBV27
size: NA
D: NA
J: TRBJ2-7
DNA: TGTGCCAGCAGGTTATTCCGGGACCGAAGCTCCTACGAGCAGTACTTC
CDR3: CASRLFRDRSSYEQYF

V: TRBV6-5
size: NA
D: NA
J: TRBJ2-1
DNA: TGTGCCAGCCACCGGGACAATCGATTCAATGAGCAGTTCTTC
CDR3: CASHRDNRFNEQFF

V: TRBV10-1
size: once
D: TRBD1
J: TRBJ1-4
DNA: TGCGCCAGCAGTGATTATACCGGGACAGGGAATGAAAAACTGTTTTTT
CDR3: CASSDYTGTGNEKLFF

V: TRBV5-1
size: NA
D: TRBD1
J: TRBJ2-2
DNA: TGCGCCAGCAGCTTTGGACAGGAGAACACCGGGGAGCTGTTTTTT
CDR3: CASSFGQENTGELFF

V: TRBV12-5
size: NA
D: TRBD1
J: TRBJ2-7
DNA: TGTGCTAGTGGTTTGGTACGGCAGGGGGCCTACGAGCAGTACTTC
CDR3: CASGLVRQGAYEQYF

V: TRBV5-1
size: NA
D: NA
J: TRBJ1-2
DNA: TGCGCCAGCAGCTTGGAAGGGTCTGGCTACACCTTC
CDR3: CASSLEGSGYTF

V: TRBV5-1
size: NA
D: TRBD1
J: TRBJ1-5
DNA: TGCGCCAGCAGCGTACCGGGACAGTTTCATCAGCCCCAGCATTTT
CDR3: CASSVPGQFHQPQHF

V: TRBV27
size: few
D: TRBD2
J: TRBJ2-1
DNA: TGTGCCAGCAGTTTATCCGTTTTACTAGCGGCCTCCTCCTACAATGAGCAGTTCTTC
CDR3: CASSLSVLLAASSYNEQFF

V: TRBV29-1
size: NA
D: TRBD2
J: TRBJ2-1
DNA: TGCAGCACTGGCCGGGCGGGGGGTAACAATGAGCAGTTCTTC
CDR3: CSTGRAGGNNEQFF

V: TRBV9
size: few
D: NA
J: TRBJ2-1
DNA: TGTGCCAGCAGCGCGTTCGGGGGGCGGTACAATGAGCAGTTCTTC
CDR3: CASSAFGGRYNEQFF

V: TRBV19
size: NA
D: NA
J: TRBJ1-2
DNA: TGTGCCAGTAACGTGGGACAAACTAACTATGGCTACACCTTC
CDR3: CASNVGQTNYGYTF

V: TRBV6-4
size: NA
D: NA
J: TRBJ2-3
DNA: TGTGCCAGCAGTGACCTAGCTGGCACAGATACGCAGTATTTT
CDR3: CASSDLAGTDTQYF

V: TRBV30
size: NA
D: TRBD1
J: TRBJ1-1
DNA: TGTGCCTGGAGTGTAATCAGGGGGGCAGGCTTGAACACTGAAGCTTTCTTT
CDR3: CAWSVIRGAGLNTEAFF

V: TRBV10-2
size: NA
D: NA
J: TRBJ1-1
DNA: TGCGCCTCTACGGGTAGAGAAAACACTGAAGCTTTCTTT
CDR3: CASTGRENTEAFF

V: TRBV19
size: NA
D: TRBD2
J: TRBJ2-7
DNA: TGTGCCAGTAGTAACATAGCGGGGGAGTACGAGCAGTACTTC
CDR3: CASSNIAGEYEQYF